The 27 T cell receptor beta chains presented below share a single source sample, sequenced in a study of T cell responses to AZD1222 COVID-19 vaccine. Some clones are missing from TCRdb's copy, which holds only in-frame ones; the method was immunoSEQ multiplex PCR. The sample yields 100,000 to 150,000 clones, more than 80% seen once. The sequencing here drew on peripheral blood, taken 28 days after the second AZD1222 dose. The receptors here all came from an adult who received the AZD1222 COVID-19 vaccine.

The chain carries TRBV15 and TRBJ2-3, with D perhaps TRBD1 (8 bases). The germline V gene encodes CDR1 LNHNV and CDR2 YYDKDF (reference sequence). V lost 5 bases to trimming and J lost 6 bases, with 18 bases between them. The CDR3 extends over 15 amino acids. The CDR3 loop reads CATSGGDRMSDTQYF. The CDR3 bases are TGTGCCACCAGCGGGGGGGACAGGATGTCGGATACGCAGTATTTT. Filled out from reference TRBV15 and TRBJ2-3, the complete variable domain reads DAMVIQNPRYQVTQFGKPVTLSCSQTLNHNVMYWYQQKSSQAPKLLFHYYDKDFNNEADTPDNFQSRRPNTSFCFLDIRSPGLGDTAMYLCATSGGDRMSDTQYFGPGTRLTVL.

The rearrangement joins TRBV5-1 to TRBJ1-6; D possibly corresponds to TRBD1 (5 bases). This CDR3 contains 15 residues. The germline CDR1 and CDR2 sequences are SGHRS and YFSETQ. With 3 bases removed from V and 6 bases from J, the gap between germline ends came to 13 bases. The CDR3 reads CASSSEQGGNSPLHF. CDR3 nucleotides: TGCGCCAGCAGCTCGGAGCAGGGCGGTAATTCACCCCTCCACTTT.

The chain employs TRBV7-2 and TRBJ1-5, with no clear D. Deletions cut 2 bases from V and 8 bases from J, with 10 bases between. This CDR3 spans 13 amino acids. CDR1 and CDR2 from the germline V gene are SGHTA and FQGNSA. Written as DNA, the CDR3 is TGTGCCAGCAGCTTATTCCACCTCGAGCCCCAGCATTTT. Translated: CASSLFHLEPQHF.

This clone was recorded only once. The chain couples TRBV28 to TRBJ1-5; 7 bases map to TRBD1. Germline values: CDR1 MDHEN, CDR2 SYDVKM. The CDR3 covers 15 residues. V trimming: 3 bases; J trimming: 6 bases; junction bases outside the gene matches: 8. DNA for the CDR3: TGTGCCAGCAGTTTCGCCATGCAGGGGGTTCAGCCCCAGCATTTT. It encodes CASSFAMQGVQPQHF.

Only one count was recorded for this clone. The V and J genes are TRBV5-1 and TRBJ2-3; 10 nucleotides match TRBD2. CDR3 size: 15 residues. The germline gives CDR1 SGHRS, CDR2 YFSETQ. The V segment lost 0 bases and the J segment 6 bases; nucleotides outside the gene matches: 4. CDR3 in amino acids: CASSLERGGLDTQYF. In nucleotides, the CDR3 is TGCGCCAGCAGCTTGGAGCGGGGGGGCCTGGATACGCAGTATTTT.

This clone was counted once. The rearrangement uses TRBV28 and TRBJ1-2, with D uncertain. The CDR3 consists of 12 residues. The V gene lost 5 bases and the J gene lost 8 bases, with 12 bases spanning the gap. Germline loops: CDR1 MDHEN, CDR2 SYDVKM. The CDR3 bases are TGTGCCAGCAGTCCTCAGTCTGTCGGCTACACCTTC. This codes for CASSPQSVGYTF.

The V call is TRBV30, the J call TRBJ1-1, with TRBD1 as a possible D gene (5 bases). The V and J ends lost 2 bases and 1 base respectively, with 11 bases between them. Germline CDR1 is GTSNPN and CDR2 is SVGIG (reference sequence). This CDR3 is built from 14 residues. In DNA form, the CDR3 reads TGTGCCTGGAGTTCAGGGCTGACGAACACTGAAGCTTTCTTT. Its translation: CAWSSGLTNTEAFF.

Comment on this clone: At the DNA level, this CDR3 is encoded by other sequences in the same sample as well. This chain uses TRBV5-6 with TRBJ1-1; D is uncertain. Trimming took off 0 bases at V and 2 bases at J, with 5 bases between the two ends. This CDR3 is built from 13 residues. CDR1 is SGHDT, CDR2 YYEEEE, per germline. CDR3: CASSLGGNTEAFF. The CDR3 nucleotides read TGTGCCAGCAGCTTGGGCGGAAACACTGAAGCTTTCTTT.

The chain links TRBV3-1 (or the pseudogene TRBV3-2) to TRBJ1-1, with 10 nucleotides matching TRBD1. V gave up 4 bases and J gave up 4 bases; unmatched junction bases: 3. This CDR3 comprises 14 residues. The germline gives CDR1 LGHDT, CDR2 YNNKEL (reference sequence). CDR3 protein: CASSPRQGATEAFF. Written as DNA, the CDR3 is TGTGCCAGCAGCCCGCGACAGGGGGCCACTGAAGCTTTCTTT.

V is TRBV3-1 (or the pseudogene TRBV3-2) and J is TRBJ1-2, with D possibly TRBD1 on 5 matching bases. The germline V and J ends were trimmed by 3 bases and 7 bases, with 18 bases remaining between them. Germline lookup yields CDR1 LGHDT and CDR2 YNNKEL (reference sequence). This CDR3 region has 15 residues. The CDR3 sequence: CASSQSFPGKFGYTF. In DNA form, the CDR3 reads TGTGCCAGCAGCCAGTCCTTCCCAGGGAAGTTTGGCTACACCTTC.

The chain employs TRBV3-1 (or the pseudogene TRBV3-2) and TRBJ2-1; D call uncertain. The CDR3 consists of 15 residues. Trimming shortened V by 4 bases and J by 0 bases, and 10 bases separated the two germline ends. The germline V gene encodes CDR1 LGHDT and CDR2 YNNKEL (reference sequence). The CDR3 reads CASSRIADSYNEQFF. The CDR3 bases are TGTGCCAGCAGCCGAATAGCTGACTCCTACAATGAGCAGTTCTTC.

Only one count was recorded for this clone. V is TRBV6-5 and J is TRBJ2-7; the D gene could be TRBD1 or TRBD2 (5 bases each). V lost 11 bases to trimming and J lost 7 bases, with 15 bases between them. Germline V lookup: CDR1 MNHEY, CDR2 SVGAGI. The CDR3 has 11 amino acids. This CDR3 reads CAGHVGGEQYF. CDR3 DNA: TGTGCCGGCCACGTTGGGGGTGAGCAGTACTTC.

The chain couples TRBV6-5 to TRBJ2-7; D is possibly TRBD2 (6 bases). The ends were cut back, 7 bases at V and 12 bases at J, with 19 bases in the middle. This CDR3 spans 12 amino acids. Germline CDR1 MNHEY, CDR2 SVGAGI. The chain's CDR3 is CASNNGGLAVYF. The CDR3 bases are TGTGCCAGCAACAACGGGGGACTGGCGGTGTACTTC.

The chain has TRBV3-1 (or the pseudogene TRBV3-2) and TRBJ1-2, with 7 bases that match TRBD1. This CDR3 contains 15 residues. Losses at the gene ends were 5 bases for V and 4 bases for J; bases not matched to a gene: 10. Per germline, CDR1 LGHDT and CDR2 YNNKEL (reference sequence). The CDR3 bases are TGTGCCAGCAGCTACACCGGGACAGAAAGCTATGGCTACACCTTC. This translates into CASSYTGTESYGYTF.

The J gene is TRBJ2-2, the V gene TRBV15; D unclear. The CDR3 is 17 residues long. Trimming took 1 base from V and 5 from J, leaving 17 bases between them. CDR1 is LNHNV, CDR2 YYDKDF, per germline (reference sequence). DNA for the CDR3: TGTGCCACCAGCAGAGTACCCGGACCTAGAATTACCGGGGAGCTGTTTTTT. Translating gives CATSRVPGPRITGELFF.

The V gene is TRBV4-1, the J gene TRBJ2-3; D gene ambiguous. Germline lookup yields CDR1 MGHRA and CDR2 YSYEKL. V lost 0 bases and J 4 bases, leaving 11 bases between the germline ends. This CDR3 is built from 15 residues. CDR3 sequence (DNA): TGCGCCAGCAGCCAAGAGGGTGGAACCCCAGATACGCAGTATTTT. Encoded protein: CASSQEGGTPDTQYF.

The chain has TRBV4-1 and TRBJ1-1; D is undetermined. The CDR3 contains 13 residues. V was trimmed by 1 base and J by 3 bases, leaving 6 bases between them. The germline V gene encodes CDR1 MGHRA and CDR2 YSYEKL. The CDR3 loop is CASSQVADTEAFF. CDR3 coding DNA: TGCGCCAGCAGCCAAGTGGCGGACACTGAAGCTTTCTTT.

The chain recombines TRBV19 with TRBJ2-5; 7 nucleotides agree with TRBD1. The CDR3 extends over 15 amino acids. CDR1 and CDR2 (germline): LNHDA, SQIVND (reference sequence). V dropped 5 bases and J dropped 1; count of bases not matched to a gene: 7. CDR3 protein: CASSPQAGGQETQYF. CDR3 nucleotides: TGTGCCAGTAGTCCCCAGGCAGGGGGCCAAGAGACCCAGTACTTC.

V gene TRBV5-6 combines with J gene TRBJ2-3; D is unresolved. The V gene lost 5 bases and the J gene lost 6 bases, with 10 bases spanning the gap. The V gene's germline CDR1 is SGHDT and CDR2 YYEEEE. This CDR3 comprises 12 residues. CDR3 DNA: TGTGCCAGCAGAATCCAGTCCGATACGCAGTATTTT. It translates to CASRIQSDTQYF.

The chain has TRBV19 and TRBJ2-7; D is perhaps TRBD1 or TRBD2 (6 bases each). Germline V gives CDR1 LNHDA, CDR2 SQIVND (reference sequence). The CDR3 is made up of 15 amino acids. Trimming shortened V by 5 bases and J by 3 bases, and 17 bases separated the two germline ends. For the CDR3, the DNA is TGTGCCAGTAGTTCCCGGGGTGGAGGGGGCTACGAGCAGTACTTC. Protein product: CASSSRGGGGYEQYF.

A few counts support this clone. The chain combines TRBV6-6 with TRBJ1-2; D unclear. The V end was cut by 0 bases, the J end by 7 bases, with 6 bases between. The CDR3 totals 12 residues. Per the germline V gene, CDR1 is MNHNY and CDR2 is SVGAGI (reference sequence). CDR3 residues: CASSYSSSGYTF. The CDR3 DNA reads TGTGCCAGCAGTTACTCGTCGAGTGGCTACACCTTC.

This chain joins TRBV27 and TRBJ1-5; D not certain. The CDR3 is 13 amino acids. The germline V and J ends were trimmed by 3 bases and 0 bases, with 3 bases remaining between them. Germline CDR1 MNHEY, CDR2 SMNVEV (reference sequence). CDR3 residues: CASSFDSNQPQHF. The CDR3 coding sequence is TGTGCCAGCAGTTTCGATAGCAATCAGCCCCAGCATTTT.

This chain uses TRBV15 with TRBJ1-2, with D maybe TRBD1 (6 bases). CDR3 size: 14 residues. Germline CDR1 LNHNV, CDR2 YYDKDF (reference sequence). Trimming pared 4 bases from V and 7 bases from J, leaving 16 bases between. Here the CDR3 reads CATSIPGLGAGYTF. Here the CDR3 DNA reads TGTGCCACCAGCATTCCCGGGCTGGGGGCTGGCTACACCTTC.

This clone appeared a single time. The J gene is TRBJ1-1, the V gene TRBV28, with TRBD1 as a possible D gene (6 bases). The CDR3 contains 14 residues. Germline CDR1 MDHEN, CDR2 SYDVKM. V gave up 6 bases and J gave up 10 bases, with 21 bases separating them. The CDR3 is CASSPLGQGRGAFF. DNA of the CDR3: TGTGCCAGCAGCCCGCTGGGACAAGGGCGAGGAGCTTTCTTT.

As for this clone: Other nucleotide sequences in the sample specify the same CDR3. The gene calls are TRBV6-4 and TRBJ2-2; no firm D call. V lost 0 bases, J lost 3 bases, and 5 bases lay in between. Germline V gene sequence: CDR1 MRHNA, CDR2 SNTAGT. The length of the CDR3 is 14 residues. CDR3 coding DNA: TGTGCCAGCAGTGACTCTGCGGACACCGGGGAGCTGTTTTTT. This gives the protein CASSDSADTGELFF.

The chain is built from TRBV5-4 and TRBJ1-3; 8 bases are shared with TRBD1. Germline assignment: CDR1 SGHNT and CDR2 YYREEE (reference sequence). CDR3 length: 16 amino acids. J was trimmed by 4 bases and V by 4 bases; bases with no gene match: 10. The CDR3 DNA sequence: TGTGCCAGCAGCATACAGGGGGGATTCTCGGGAAACACCATATATTTT. This encodes CASSIQGGFSGNTIYF.

The V call is TRBV5-6, the J call TRBJ2-1; a weak D match, TRBD2 (5 bases). Germline CDR1 is SGHDT and CDR2 is YYEEEE. Between the trimmed V and J ends, which lost 4 bases and 6 bases, there was a span of 20 bases. This CDR3 has 16 residues. This chain's CDR3 is CASSRPRLAGSNEQFF. The DNA for the CDR3 is TGTGCCAGCAGCCGTCCACGGCTAGCTGGGTCCAATGAGCAGTTCTTC.